The clone carrying this T cell receptor (beta chain) came up a few times. The antigen is undetermined. This CDR3 contains 13 residues. V lost 6 bases, J lost 8 bases, and 14 bases lay in between. The record originates from a study of T and B cells in COVID-19 patients. The overall study: COVID-19 patients gave peripheral blood either during active infection or after recovery. Median age was approximately 34 years in the recovered cohort and 60 to 80 years in the active-infection cohort. General study points: Patients with COVID-19 reportedly showed strongly skewed T cell receptor beta variable and joining gene usage. Highly clonal in active COVID-19, TRB repertoires exceeded healthy-donor diversity and richness at recovery.

BIOMED2 TRB-A/B primer pools were used in multiplex TRB PCR. TCRdb processed the multiplex PCR reads anew with MiXCR; each CDR3 protein has one entry. The sample shows around 23,000 distinct CDR3 sequences, 25% to 35% of them seen only once. Each TRB amplification used roughly 230-550 ng of genomic DNA from blood. This sequence joins TRBV12-3 or TRBV12-4 and TRBJ2-1; a possible D gene is TRBD1 (6 bases). Sequenced sample: blood. The receptor's source is a human donor who had recovered from COVID-19. DNA of the CDR3: TGTGCCAGCAGACAGGGACCCCGGGATGAGCAGTTCTTC. This translates into CASRQGPRDEQFF.